This is a list of T cell receptor beta chains from one sample in a study of radiotherapy plus CTLA-4 blockade in lung cancer. Here immunoSEQ multiplex PCR was the method, and the copy in TCRdb shows in-frame clones only, minus some. The table has roughly 92,000 clones, more than 75% seen once; the top ten hold around 2%. Sequencing was performed on peripheral blood, taken from a patient treated with radiotherapy plus ipilimumab. The receptors originated from a human donor with non-small cell lung cancer who had a partial response to radiotherapy plus ipilimumab. Each CDR3 is given with its conserved first and last residue. A D gene is named only where the DNA matches it firmly. Size values are once, few and many counts, or a class for expanded clones, and some rows have none.

j_call d_call v_call clone_size cdr3_aa cdr3_nt
TRBJ2-6 . TRBV5-1 . CASRGDISGANVLTF TGCGCCAGCAGGGGAGACATTTCTGGGGCCAACGTCCTGACTTTC
TRBJ2-7 . TRBV11-2 . CASSLAPGTYEQYF TGTGCCAGCAGCTTAGCTCCGGGGACCTACGAGCAGTACTTC
TRBJ2-2 TRBD1 TRBV7-3 once CASSLTSGGADTGELFF TGTGCCAGCAGCTTAACATCAGGGGGCGCGGACACCGGGGAGCTGTTTTTT
TRBJ1-2 . TRBV6-1 . CASRGTPDGYTF TGTGCCAGCAGAGGGACACCGGATGGCTACACCTTC
TRBJ2-3 TRBD2 TRBV9 once CASSALGGRAKLASADTQYF TGTGCCAGCAGCGCACTTGGGGGGAGGGCCAAGTTGGCCAGCGCAGATACGCAGTATTTT
TRBJ2-2 TRBD2 TRBV29-1 . CSVETSGPTGELFF TGCAGCGTTGAAACTAGCGGACCTACCGGGGAGCTGTTTTTT
TRBJ2-4 TRBD2 TRBV5-1 . CASSLRWEGTKNIQYF TGCGCCAGCAGCTTGAGGTGGGAGGGGACCAAAAACATTCAGTACTTC
TRBJ2-1 . TRBV19 . CASSIVYEQFF TGTGCCAGTAGTATTGTCTATGAGCAGTTCTTC
TRBJ1-1 TRBD1 TRBV5-5 . CASSQDPDRRNTEAFF TGTGCCAGCAGCCAAGATCCGGACAGGAGGAACACTGAAGCTTTCTTT
TRBJ1-2 . TRBV2 . CASRAGGYTF TGTGCCAGCAGAGCAGGGGGCTACACCTTC
TRBJ1-5 . TRBV28 . CASSLWAHDSNQPQHF TGTGCCAGCAGTTTATGGGCACACGATAGCAATCAGCCCCAGCATTTT
TRBJ2-5 . TRBV19 . CASSSGLAQETQYF TGTGCCAGTAGTTCGGGACTTGCCCAAGAGACCCAGTACTTC
TRBJ2-3 TRBD2 TRBV5-4 . CASSVSGRLSTDTQYF TGTGCCAGCAGCGTTAGCGGGAGGCTAAGCACAGATACGCAGTATTTT
TRBJ1-1 TRBD1 TRBV19 . CASIKTRTGHTEAFF TGTGCCAGTATTAAAACAAGGACAGGGCACACTGAAGCTTTCTTT
TRBJ1-4 TRBD1 TRBV29-1 . CSVRGPGEKLFF TGCAGCGTGAGGGGGCCGGGTGAAAAACTGTTTTTT
TRBJ2-1 TRBD2 TRBV28 . CASSLPGLAGGSTISYNEQFF TGTGCCAGCAGTTTGCCGGGACTAGCGGGAGGATCTACCATCTCCTACAATGAGCAGTTCTTC
TRBJ1-5 . TRBV19 once CASSPWQGSYSNQPQHF TGTGCCAGTAGTCCGTGGCAGGGCAGTTATAGCAATCAGCCCCAGCATTTT
TRBJ1-1 . TRBV14 . CASRRTMNTEAFF TGTGCCAGCAGACGAACTATGAACACTGAAGCTTTCTTT
TRBJ1-1 . TRBV6-1 . CASSTAMNTEAFF TGTGCCAGCAGTACAGCTATGAACACTGAAGCTTTCTTT
TRBJ2-1 . TRBV19 . CASSLDLDSYNEQFF TGTGCCAGTAGCCTGGACTTAGACTCCTACAATGAGCAGTTCTTC
TRBJ1-1 . TRBV5-3 . CASSLGQANTEAFF TGTGCCAGCAGCTTGGGCCAGGCGAACACTGAAGCTTTCTTT
TRBJ2-6 TRBD2 TRBV5-4 . CASSLVLAGLSSGANVLTF TGTGCCAGCAGCTTGGTACTAGCGGGGCTCTCCTCTGGGGCCAACGTCCTGACTTTC
TRBJ2-3 . TRBV28 . CASSLSLRGWLGDTQYF TGTGCCAGCAGTTTGTCCCTCAGAGGGTGGCTCGGAGATACGCAGTATTTT
TRBJ2-1 TRBD2 TRBV28 . CASSFGLAGNNEQFF TGTGCCAGCAGTTTTGGACTAGCGGGAAACAATGAGCAGTTCTTC
TRBJ1-2 TRBD1 TRBV6-5 . CASNNGQGPREGYTF TGTGCCAGCAATAACGGACAGGGGCCCCGGGAGGGCTACACCTTC
TRBJ1-2 . TRBV28 . CASSSPGSGPAYGYTF TGTGCCAGCAGTTCTCCCGGCTCAGGCCCAGCCTATGGCTACACCTTC
TRBJ2-1 . TRBV5-1 . CASSLMSTNSYNEQFF TGCGCCAGCAGCTTGATGTCGACTAACTCCTACAATGAGCAGTTCTTC
TRBJ1-4 TRBD1 TRBV25-1 . CASSEYLERGREKLFF TGTGCCAGCAGTGAATATTTGGAGAGGGGGCGGGAAAAACTGTTTTTT
TRBJ1-2 . TRBV28 . CASSLSLRPLANYGYTF TGTGCCAGCAGTTTAAGTCTTCGTCCTTTAGCTAACTATGGCTACACCTTC
TRBJ2-7 TRBD2 TRBV11-2 . CASSSSRPSGIYEQYF TGTGCCAGCAGCTCTAGTCGCCCTAGCGGGATCTACGAGCAGTACTTC
TRBJ2-2 TRBD1 TRBV7-2 . CASSFTQGASTGELFF TGTGCCAGCAGCTTCACCCAGGGGGCGAGTACCGGGGAGCTGTTTTTT
TRBJ1-2 . TRBV21-1 . CASSKLKLREGVFTYGYTF TGTGCCAGCAGCAAATTGAAACTACGCGAAGGGGTATTTACGTATGGCTACACCTTC
TRBJ2-1 TRBD2 TRBV7-2 . CASSSRVGGGNEQFF TGTGCCAGCAGCTCAAGGGTGGGCGGGGGTAATGAGCAGTTCTTC
TRBJ2-5 . TRBV10-3 . CAISSQQGPQETQYF TGTGCCATCAGTTCCCAACAGGGACCCCAAGAGACCCAGTACTTC
TRBJ1-1 TRBD1 TRBV5-1 . CASRFGQGNTEAFF TGCGCCAGCAGGTTTGGACAGGGGAACACTGAAGCTTTCTTT
TRBJ1-6 TRBD1 TRBV7-2 . CASSPWTGGSNSPLHF TGTGCCAGCAGCCCCTGGACAGGGGGCAGCAATTCACCCCTCCACTTT
TRBJ2-7 . TRBV6-5 . CASSERQDEQYF TGTGCCAGCAGTGAACGGCAGGACGAGCAGTACTTC
TRBJ2-2 TRBD1 TRBV4-1 . CASSQWTGRNTGELFF TGCGCCAGCAGCCAGTGGACAGGGCGGAACACCGGGGAGCTGTTTTTT
TRBJ2-1 . TRBV11-3 . CASSLNRANEQFF TGTGCCAGCAGCTTGAACAGAGCCAATGAGCAGTTCTTC
TRBJ2-2 TRBD2 TRBV11-3 . CASSLGGTSRNTGELFF TGTGCCAGCAGCTTAGGTGGGACTAGCAGGAACACCGGGGAGCTGTTTTTT
TRBJ1-2 . TRBV6-1 . CASTLGVYGYTF TGTGCCAGCACTCTAGGGGTCTATGGCTACACCTTC
TRBJ2-1 TRBD2 TRBV27 few CASSLSSGTHHNEQFF TGTGCCAGCAGTTTATCTAGCGGGACACATCACAATGAGCAGTTCTTC
TRBJ2-1 TRBD2 TRBV6-5 . CASSYLSSGTNEQFF TGTGCCAGCAGTTACTTATCTAGCGGGACCAATGAGCAGTTCTTC
TRBJ1-1 TRBD1 TRBV6-1 . CASSLTGGDNTEAFF TGTGCCAGCAGCCTCACAGGGGGAGATAACACTGAAGCTTTCTTT
TRBJ2-5 TRBD2 TRBV7-9 . CASSLGLANRQETQYF TGTGCCAGCAGCTTAGGACTAGCGAACCGTCAAGAGACCCAGTACTTC
TRBJ1-1 . TRBV6-1 . CASSEGKGRQGATEAFF TGTGCCAGCAGTGAGGGGAAGGGTCGGCAGGGCGCCACTGAAGCTTTCTTT
TRBJ2-2 . TRBV5-6 . CASIAANTGELFF TGTGCCAGCATAGCGGCGAACACCGGGGAGCTGTTTTTT
TRBJ2-7 TRBD1 TRBV5-1 . CASSQRPLEAGGYEQYF TGCGCCAGCAGCCAGCGACCCCTCGAGGCAGGGGGCTACGAGCAGTACTTC
TRBJ1-5 TRBD1 TRBV5-1 . CASSLGGGQPQHF TGCGCCAGCAGCCTAGGGGGCGGTCAGCCCCAGCATTTT
TRBJ1-1 . TRBV5-1 . CASSLWGVNTEAFF TGCGCCAGCAGCCTTTGGGGGGTTAACACTGAAGCTTTCTTT
TRBJ2-2 . TRBV29-1 . CSVEPGPGELFF TGCAGCGTTGAACCGGGTCCCGGGGAGCTGTTTTTT
TRBJ2-7 . TRBV28 once CASSSPTTGPYEQYF TGTGCCAGCAGTTCTCCAACGACAGGCCCATACGAGCAGTACTTC